This T cell receptor beta chain is from a study of glioma-infiltrating T cells after dendritic cell vaccination. In the study overall: Samples are from glioblastoma patients in Phase I and II dendritic cell vaccine trials.

The table lists this clone with a few counts. What it binds is unknown. Study observations and caveats: Higher TCR clonality did not directly relate to longer survival.

J was trimmed by 8 bases and V by 6 bases; bases with no gene match: 11. CDR1 MGHRA and CDR2 YSYEKL come from the germline V gene. This CDR3 has 15 residues. Indicated time point: after dendritic cell vaccination, including at tumor progression/relapse. Sequencing used immunoSEQ multiplex PCR; TCRdb keeps in-frame clones, though not all of them. The sample lists 55,000 to 75,000 clones, about four fifths occurring once. This receptor was taken from a human donor with glioblastoma. Material: blood, obtained after dendritic cell vaccination. This chain links TRBV4-1 with TRBJ1-4; the match to TRBD1 covers 8 bases. CDR3 sequence: CASSRGTDRAEKLFF. As DNA, the CDR3 is TGCGCCAGCAGTCGCGGCACGGACAGGGCAGAAAAACTGTTTTTT.